What follows are 31 T cell receptor beta chains derived from one specimen sequenced in a study of T-cell reconstitution after alpha-beta-depleted transplantation in children. TCRbeta library preparation incorporated unique molecular identifiers. MiXCR was run by TCRdb on the PCR reads, yielding one entry per CDR3 protein. Of just under 350,000 distinct CDR3 sequences listed, roughly 16% are singletons. Sequencing used PBMCs, mostly from graft donor cells, obtained 360 days after TCRalphabeta/CD19-depleted stem cell transplant. These receptors were collected from a male patient aged 2-15 years who had a stem cell transplant for acute lymphoblastic leukemia, so the T cells may come from the graft donor.

V is TRBV7-2 and J is TRBJ1-3; 10 bases are a match to TRBD1. The V segment lost 0 bases and the J segment 0 bases; nucleotides outside the gene matches: 8. CDR3 length: 19 amino acids. Germline V gene data show CDR1 as SGHTA and CDR2 as FQGNSA. In nucleotides, the CDR3 is TGTGCCAGCAGCTTAGCTGGGGGACAGGGGCCAAGCTCTGGAAACACCATATATTTT. Translation: CASSLAGGQGPSSGNTIYF.

This chain's CDR3 is CAITPGLAGSSGANVLTF. CDR3 sequence (DNA): TGTGCCATCACTCCGGGACTAGCGGGATCTTCTGGGGCCAACGTCCTGACTTTC. The chain uses TRBV10-3 and TRBJ2-6; 13 bases align to TRBD2. CDR1 is ENHRY and CDR2 is SYGVKD in the germline V gene. The length of the CDR3 is 18 residues. With 7 bases clipped from V and 1 base from J, the junction kept 7 bases outside the gene matches.

The chain carries TRBV28 and TRBJ1-1; a weak D match, TRBD1 (5 bases). V lost 8 bases to trimming and J lost 0 bases, with 10 bases between them. The germline gives CDR1 MDHEN, CDR2 SYDVKM. This CDR3 contains 13 residues. The CDR3 nucleotides are TGTGCCAGCTTCAGGGTCCTGAACACTGAAGCTTTCTTT. Translation: CASFRVLNTEAFF. The entire variable domain, with the rest obtained from reference TRBV28 and TRBJ1-1, is as follows: DVKVTQSSRYLVKRTGEKVFLECVQDMDHENMFWYRQDPGLGLRLIYFSYDVKMKEKGDIPEGYSVSREKKERFSLILESASTNQTSMYLCASFRVLNTEAFFGQGTRLTVV.

The chain combines TRBV28 with TRBJ1-2; a weak D match, TRBD1 (6 bases). The CDR3 spans 13 residues. In germline, CDR1 is MDHEN, CDR2 SYDVKM. Trimming cost V 6 bases and J 7 bases, with 15 bases left between them. Here the CDR3 DNA reads TGTGCCAGCAGCCAGGAGGGACATTTTGGCTACACCTTC. It codes for CASSQEGHFGYTF.

The chain combines TRBV12-5 with TRBJ1-5; D call uncertain. Germline lookup yields CDR1 LGHNT and CDR2 FRNRAP. The length of the CDR3 is 20 residues. Trimming stripped 0 bases from V and 5 bases from J, with 26 bases between. The CDR3 protein is CASGLVPRRKTGGFDQPQHF. The CDR3 nucleotides are TGTGCTAGTGGTTTGGTGCCCCGAAGAAAGACTGGAGGGTTTGATCAGCCCCAGCATTTT.

The V gene is TRBV10-3, the J gene TRBJ2-7; D is unclear. This CDR3 has 12 residues. Trimming took 4 bases from V and 4 from J, leaving 8 bases between them. In germline, CDR1 is ENHRY, CDR2 SYGVKD. Here the CDR3 reads CAISGETYEQYF. The CDR3 DNA reads as TGTGCCATCAGTGGGGAAACTTACGAGCAGTACTTC.

J is TRBJ2-3 and V is TRBV6-5, with unresolved D. The length of the CDR3 is 14 residues. With 2 bases removed from V and 0 bases from J, the gap between germline ends came to 6 bases. Germline V gene data show CDR1 as MNHEY and CDR2 as SVGAGI. The CDR3 is CASSYGHSTDTQYF. CDR3 nucleotide sequence: TGTGCCAGCAGTTACGGGCATAGCACAGATACGCAGTATTTT.

The rearrangement joins TRBV12-3 or TRBV12-4 to TRBJ2-5; D remains unclear. Deletions cut 6 bases from V and 5 bases from J, with 16 bases between. The CDR3 totals 14 residues. The DNA for the CDR3 is TGTGCCAGCAGCGGACCGGCCTCAATCGAGACCCAGTACTTC. Protein product: CASSGPASIETQYF.

This chain connects TRBV9 to TRBJ1-5; 8 nucleotides align to TRBD1. Trimming at V came to 2 bases and at J to 4 bases, leaving 5 bases not matched to a gene. The V gene's germline CDR1 is SGDLS and CDR2 YYNGEE. This CDR3 region has 15 residues. This CDR3 is CASSVGQGANQPQHF. For the CDR3, the DNA is TGTGCCAGCAGCGTTGGACAGGGCGCTAATCAGCCCCAGCATTTT. Filled out from reference TRBV9 and TRBJ1-5, the complete variable domain reads DSGVTQTPKHLITATGQRVTLRCSPRSGDLSVYWYQQSLDQGLQFLIQYYNGEERAKGNILERFSAQQFPDLHSELNLSSLELGDSALYFCASSVGQGANQPQHFGDGTRLSIL.

This clonotype was observed at least ten times. V gene TRBV12-3 or TRBV12-4 combines with J gene TRBJ2-7; D perhaps matches TRBD2 (6 bases). V was pared by 7 bases and J by 2 bases, with 12 bases between. This CDR3 region has 13 residues. CDR3 nucleotide sequence: TGTGCCAGCACTCTGGGACTTACCTACGAGCAGTACTTC. This sequence encodes CASTLGLTYEQYF.

This clonotype occurred many times. The chain combines TRBV4-3 with TRBJ2-1, with 8 bases identical to TRBD2. This CDR3 region has 16 residues. The J segment lost 7 bases and the V segment lost 3 bases, leaving 11 bases of the junction unmatched. CDR1 is LGHNA and CDR2 is YSLEER in the germline V gene. The CDR3 region is CASSHYSGRRGNEQFF. The CDR3 nucleotides read TGCGCCAGCAGCCACTACAGCGGGAGAAGGGGAAATGAGCAGTTCTTC.

This clonotype has only a few counts. The rearrangement uses TRBV9 and TRBJ2-3; D unresolved. The CDR3 is made up of 14 amino acids. Per the germline V gene, CDR1 is SGDLS and CDR2 is YYNGEE. V shed 0 bases and J shed 6 bases, with 11 bases lying between them. The CDR3 nucleotides read TGTGCCAGCAGCGTAGATCCGGGTTCGGATACGCAGTATTTT. Translation gives CASSVDPGSDTQYF. Based on the CDR3 plus reference TRBV9 and TRBJ2-3, the full variable domain is DSGVTQTPKHLITATGQRVTLRCSPRSGDLSVYWYQQSLDQGLQFLIQYYNGEERAKGNILERFSAQQFPDLHSELNLSSLELGDSALYFCASSVDPGSDTQYFGPGTRLTVL.

The chain recombines TRBV5-6 with TRBJ2-1; unclear D gene. This CDR3 is 13 amino acids long. CDR1 is SGHDT, CDR2 YYEEEE, per germline. V shed 2 bases and J shed 10 bases, with 13 bases lying between them. In DNA, the CDR3 is TGTGCCAGCAGCTTTCGGGCCACAACCGAGCAGTTCTTC. The encoded protein is CASSFRATTEQFF.

The rearrangement joins TRBV9 to TRBJ2-7; 7 bases are a match to TRBD2. Germline values: CDR1 SGDLS, CDR2 YYNGEE. CDR3 length equals 13 residues. J was trimmed by 4 bases and V by 6 bases; bases with no gene match: 7. CDR3 bases: TGTGCCAGCAACCCCGGGGGAGGGTACGAGCAGTACTTC. Translated, it gives CASNPGGGYEQYF.

This clonotype was counted only a few times. The V call is TRBV5-1, the J call TRBJ2-3; 7 bases map to TRBD2. From germline, CDR1 is SGHRS and CDR2 YFSETQ. J was trimmed by 3 bases and V by 6 bases; bases with no gene match: 13. The CDR3 is made up of 16 amino acids. The CDR3 DNA reads as TGCGCCAGCACTTCCTCTGGGGCGGGAGCGACAGATACGCAGTATTTT. It codes for CASTSSGAGATDTQYF.

This CDR3 reads CASSPGGQGPYEQYF. The CDR3 DNA follows: TGTGCCAGCTCACCGGGGGGACAGGGCCCCTACGAGCAGTACTTC. The V and J genes are TRBV18 and TRBJ2-7; TRBD1 agrees at 9 bases. V shed 3 bases and J 2 bases; nucleotides not matched to a gene: 5. The CDR3 is made up of 15 amino acids. Germline-derived CDR1 and CDR2 are KGHSH and LQKENI.

This clonotype appeared once. The chain couples TRBV5-5 to TRBJ2-7, with 7 bases matching TRBD1. Trimming cost V 4 bases and J 6 bases; bases outside gene matches: 10. Germline CDR1 SGHKS, CDR2 YYEKEE (reference sequence). The CDR3 totals 14 residues. CDR3 DNA: TGTGCCAGCAGCGTTGACAGGGAGTGGGGCGAGCAGTACTTC. It codes for CASSVDREWGEQYF.

This sequence joins TRBV15 and TRBJ2-5; 9 bases are shared with TRBD2. This CDR3 comprises 14 residues. Losses at the gene ends were 0 bases for V and 5 bases for J; bases not matched to a gene: 1. In germline, CDR1 is LNHNV, CDR2 YYDKDF (reference sequence). CDR3 in amino acids: CATSRDTSGETQYF. CDR3 sequence (DNA): TGTGCCACCAGCAGAGATACTAGCGGGGAGACCCAGTACTTC.

This clonotype was detected many times. The V gene is TRBV20-1, the J gene TRBJ2-3; D unclear. The germline CDR1 and CDR2 sequences are DFQATT and SNEGSKA (reference sequence). With 1 base removed from V and 5 bases from J, the gap between germline ends came to 13 bases. The CDR3 covers 14 residues. CDR3 nucleotides: TGCAGTGCTAGAGTACATACCGGCAGAGATACGCAGTATTTT. This codes for CSARVHTGRDTQYF.

This clonotype was recorded at least ten times. The CDR3 sequence is CAISESFGDRGHLNEQFF. CDR3 nucleotides: TGTGCCATCAGTGAGTCTTTTGGGGACAGGGGGCACCTCAATGAGCAGTTCTTC. The chain uses TRBV10-3 and TRBJ2-1; TRBD1 agrees at 12 bases. J was trimmed by 6 bases and V by 0 bases; bases with no gene match: 9. This CDR3 comprises 18 residues. Germline V gene lookup returns CDR1 ENHRY and CDR2 SYGVKD.

The V and J genes are TRBV7-9 and TRBJ2-7; 11 positions match TRBD2. From germline, CDR1 is SEHNR and CDR2 FQNEAQ (reference sequence). The CDR3 has 15 amino acids. The junction had 3 bases not matched to a gene; V was cut back by 5 bases and J by 0 bases. The CDR3 sequence: CASSRTSGFSYEQYF. CDR3 bases: TGTGCCAGCAGCCGGACTAGCGGGTTCTCCTACGAGCAGTACTTC.

The chain combines TRBV10-3 with TRBJ2-1, with D perhaps matching TRBD1 (5 bases). Germline V gives CDR1 ENHRY, CDR2 SYGVKD. The CDR3 consists of 16 residues. V was clipped by 2 bases and J by 3 bases, with 14 bases between them. CDR3 DNA sequence: TGTGCCATCAGTGAGGGGGCTCGCGGAGTCTACAATGAGCAGTTCTTC. This gives the protein CAISEGARGVYNEQFF.

This clonotype was seen a handful of times. The rearrangement links TRBV12-3 or TRBV12-4 to TRBJ1-3; tentative D call: TRBD1 (5 bases). V lost 7 bases and J 8 bases, leaving 15 bases between the germline ends. The CDR3 is 13 residues long. The CDR3 protein is CASNSQGKDTIYF. The CDR3 DNA sequence: TGTGCCAGCAATAGCCAGGGAAAGGACACCATATATTTT.

This clonotype was recorded a few times. A read error is possible here, since a much larger clone lies one base away. The gene calls are TRBV12-3 or TRBV12-4 and TRBJ1-5; 9 bases are a match to TRBD1. The CDR3 covers 18 residues. The CDR3 DNA follows: TGTACCAGCTCGTTAGGTCTACAGGGGGCTAGGAGCAATCAGCCCCAGCATTTT. Its protein product is CTSSLGLQGARSNQPQHF.

This clonotype turned up a few times. CDR3: CASSQPGGLSEQFF. The CDR3 nucleotides are TGTGCCAGCAGCCAACCGGGAGGCCTTTCTGAGCAGTTCTTC. The chain uses TRBV3-1 and TRBJ2-1; 7 bases line up with TRBD2. The V gene's germline CDR1 is LGHDT and CDR2 YNNKEL (reference sequence). The CDR3 has 14 amino acids. V lost 2 bases, J lost 9 bases, and 7 bases stayed unmatched.

The J gene is TRBJ2-3, the V gene TRBV27; D may be TRBD2 (5 bases). The V gene's germline CDR1 is MNHEY and CDR2 SMNVEV (reference sequence). Trimming shortened V by 8 bases and J by 2 bases, and 11 bases separated the two germline ends. This CDR3 comprises 13 residues. This CDR3 is CASAGLVTDTQYF. CDR3 nucleotides: TGTGCCAGCGCCGGACTCGTCACAGATACGCAGTATTTT.

This clonotype was seen many times. The gene calls are TRBV10-3 and TRBJ1-3, with unresolved D. The CDR3 has 14 residues. Germline loops: CDR1 ENHRY, CDR2 SYGVKD. With 8 bases removed from V and 0 bases from J, the gap between germline ends came to 11 bases. CDR3 nucleotide sequence: TGTGCCATCCAGGAGGCAGACTCTGGAAACACCATATATTTT. It encodes CAIQEADSGNTIYF.

The table lists this clonotype with many counts. The chain joins TRBV20-1 to TRBJ1-2; D is perhaps TRBD1 (6 bases). Trimming pared 3 bases from V and 8 bases from J, leaving 19 bases between. The CDR3 loop spans 14 amino acids. The V gene's germline CDR1 is DFQATT and CDR2 SNEGSKA (reference sequence). This chain's CDR3 is CSARGPRQEKGYTF. The CDR3 DNA follows: TGCAGTGCTAGGGGCCCAAGACAGGAGAAGGGCTACACCTTC.

V is TRBV5-8 and J is TRBJ1-1; D remains ambiguous. V was clipped by 0 bases and J by 3 bases, with 12 bases between them. Germline CDR1 SGHTS, CDR2 YDEGEE. The CDR3 runs 15 residues. The CDR3 protein is CASSLESSSYTEAFF. For the CDR3, the DNA is TGTGCCAGCAGCTTGGAGTCTTCTTCTTACACTGAAGCTTTCTTT.

CDR3 region: CASSLRMYNEQFF. The CDR3 nucleotides are TGTGCCAGCAGCCTACGAATGTACAATGAGCAGTTCTTC. This rearrangement joins TRBV14 to TRBJ2-1; D is unclear. Germline CDR1 and CDR2: SGHDN and FVKESK. The length of the CDR3 is 13 residues. V was clipped by 4 bases and J by 4 bases, with 8 bases between them.

The chain recombines TRBV6-2 or TRBV6-3 with TRBJ2-1; 13 positions match TRBD2. The CDR3 has 18 amino acids. V trimming: 2 bases; J trimming: 4 bases; junction bases outside the gene matches: 8. CDR1 is MNHEY, CDR2 SVGEGT, per germline. The CDR3: CASSYRPVLAGGYNEQFF. The CDR3 DNA sequence: TGTGCCAGCAGTTACCGGCCCGTACTAGCGGGAGGGTACAATGAGCAGTTCTTC.